This is a list of T cell receptor beta chains from one sample in a study of T cells in Graves' hyperthyroidism and ophthalmopathy. TCRdb reprocessed the multiplex PCR reads with MiXCR, giving one entry per CDR3 protein. The data contain hundreds of thousands of distinct CDR3 sequences, 13% of them singletons. The sample comprised blood. The receptors come from a woman between 18 and 30 years old with Graves' hyperthyroidism. The CDR3 runs from the conserved cysteine through the conserved F or W. D genes are given only for firm matches. Rows may omit the clone size; those that give it use once, few, many or a size class.

CDR3aa: CASSQPNPDTGELFF
CDR3nt: TGTGCCAGCAGCCAACCTAACCCGGACACCGGGGAGCTGTTTTTT
v_gene: TRBV3-1
d_gene: NA
abundance: few
j_gene: TRBJ2-2

CDR3aa: CASSLQLYNEQFF
CDR3nt: TGTGCCAGCAGTCTACAGTTATACAATGAGCAGTTCTTC
v_gene: TRBV6-1
d_gene: NA
abundance: many
j_gene: TRBJ2-1

CDR3aa: CASGLEPEETQYF
CDR3nt: TGTGCTAGTGGTTTGGAACCTGAAGAGACCCAGTACTTC
v_gene: TRBV12-5
d_gene: NA
abundance: many
j_gene: TRBJ2-5

CDR3aa: CASSPPDRVLIETQYF
CDR3nt: TGTGCCAGCAGCCCGCCGGACAGGGTCCTTATAGAGACCCAGTACTTC
v_gene: TRBV7-9
d_gene: TRBD1
abundance: NA
j_gene: TRBJ2-5

CDR3aa: CASSHPPRTAHGYTF
CDR3nt: TGCGCCAGCAGCCACCCTCCCCGGACAGCCCATGGCTACACCTTC
v_gene: TRBV4-1
d_gene: NA
abundance: few
j_gene: TRBJ1-2

CDR3aa: CASSQGFDYGYTF
CDR3nt: TGTGCCAGCAGCCAGGGGTTCGACTATGGCTACACCTTC
v_gene: TRBV6-1
d_gene: NA
abundance: many
j_gene: TRBJ1-2

CDR3aa: CASQSLLGNTEAFF
CDR3nt: TGTGCCAGTCAAAGCTTGCTGGGGAACACTGAAGCTTTCTTT
v_gene: TRBV7-8
d_gene: NA
abundance: many
j_gene: TRBJ1-1

CDR3aa: CASAPPGGGNEKLFF
CDR3nt: TGTGCCAGCGCGCCACCAGGGGGCGGGAATGAAAAACTGTTTTTT
v_gene: TRBV7-2
d_gene: TRBD1
abundance: NA
j_gene: TRBJ1-4

CDR3aa: CASSPFWDRAYEQYF
CDR3nt: TGTGCCAGCAGCCCTTTCTGGGACAGGGCCTACGAGCAGTACTTC
v_gene: TRBV3-1
d_gene: TRBD1
abundance: many
j_gene: TRBJ2-7

CDR3aa: CASSIGTSGGAYNEQFF
CDR3nt: TGTGCCAGTAGTATTGGGACTAGCGGGGGGGCCTACAATGAGCAGTTCTTC
v_gene: TRBV19
d_gene: TRBD2
abundance: few
j_gene: TRBJ2-1

CDR3aa: CASMGSKYTGELFF
CDR3nt: TGTGCCAGCATGGGCAGTAAATACACCGGGGAGCTGTTTTTT
v_gene: TRBV6-2/TRBV6-3
d_gene: NA
abundance: many
j_gene: TRBJ2-2

CDR3aa: CASSLDRKNIQYF
CDR3nt: TGTGCCAGCAGCTTAGATCGTAAAAACATTCAGTACTTC
v_gene: TRBV11-2
d_gene: NA
abundance: many
j_gene: TRBJ2-4

CDR3aa: CATSDQPLGGTGAWTQYF
CDR3nt: TGTGCCACCAGTGACCAACCCCTGGGCGGGACAGGTGCGTGGACCCAGTACTTC
v_gene: TRBV24-1
d_gene: TRBD1
abundance: NA
j_gene: TRBJ2-5

CDR3aa: CGVEGNRVGTDTQYF
CDR3nt: TGCGGCGTTGAGGGGAACAGGGTGGGCACAGATACGCAGTATTTT
v_gene: TRBV29-1
d_gene: NA
abundance: NA
j_gene: TRBJ2-3

CDR3aa: CASSWGQSSYEQYF
CDR3nt: TGTGCCAGCAGCTGGGGACAGTCCTCCTACGAGCAGTACTTC
v_gene: TRBV9
d_gene: TRBD1
abundance: NA
j_gene: TRBJ2-7